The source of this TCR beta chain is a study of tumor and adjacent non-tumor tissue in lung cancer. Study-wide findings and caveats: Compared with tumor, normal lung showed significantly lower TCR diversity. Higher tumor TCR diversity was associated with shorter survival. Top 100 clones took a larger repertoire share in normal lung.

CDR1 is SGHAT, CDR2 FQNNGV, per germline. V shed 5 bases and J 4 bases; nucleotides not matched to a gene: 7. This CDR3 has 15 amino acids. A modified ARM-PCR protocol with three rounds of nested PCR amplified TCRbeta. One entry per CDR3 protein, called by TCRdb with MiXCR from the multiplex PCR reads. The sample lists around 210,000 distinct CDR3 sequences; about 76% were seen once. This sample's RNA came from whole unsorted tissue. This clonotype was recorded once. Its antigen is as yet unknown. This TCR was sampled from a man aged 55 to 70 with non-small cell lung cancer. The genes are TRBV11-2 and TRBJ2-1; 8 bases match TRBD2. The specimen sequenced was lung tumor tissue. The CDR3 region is CASSHSGEPYNEQFF. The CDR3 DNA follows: TGTGCCAGCAGCCATAGCGGGGAGCCGTACAATGAGCAGTTCTTC.